This T cell receptor beta chain emerged from a study of blood T cell repertoires in COVID-19. Turning to the study itself: Spain, Italy and the United States supplied samples that represented acute and convalescent COVID-19.

Germline V lookup: CDR1 SNHLY, CDR2 FYNNEI. The CDR3 totals 13 residues. The V end was cut by 9 bases, the J end by 4 bases, with 13 bases between. In the authors' workflow: Estimation of nucleated cell counts was performed using reference gene primer amplification. The repertoire was sequenced with immunoSEQ multiplex PCR; TCRdb's copy has only in-frame clones and lacks some. V and J calls and clone size are as listed in that table; D and trimming were resolved from the DNA. The sample includes about 260,000 clones, approximately 87% of them seen just once. The origin of this receptor is a woman in her thirties or forties who had recovered from COVID-19. The chain joins TRBV2 to TRBJ1-5; maybe TRBD1 (5 bases). Sequencing input: peripheral blood. The DNA of the CDR3 is TGTGCCAGTTTAAGGCAGGGAAATCAGCCCCAGCATTTT. Protein: CASLRQGNQPQHF. The variable domain in full, completed from reference TRBV2 and TRBJ1-5, reads EPEVTQTPSHQVTQMGQEVILRCVPISNHLYFYWYRQILGQKVEFLVSFYNNEISEKSEIFDDQFSVERPDGSNFTLKIRSTKLEDSAMYFCASLRQGNQPQHFGDGTRLSIL.